This paragraph covers one T cell receptor beta chain sequence. This sample is part of a study of blood T cell repertoires in COVID-19. As for the study in general: PBMCs, B-cell-depleted T cells, or T cells were the source of the cDNA or gDNA that made up the material.

Produced via immunoSEQ multiplex PCR; TCRdb's table is partial and in-frame only. The sample has 170,000 or so clones; about 90% are singletons. This CDR3 spans 13 amino acids. The germline CDR1 and CDR2 sequences are KGHSH and LQKENI. The V end was cut by 3 bases, the J end by 2 bases, with 7 bases between. Recruits, aged roughly 18 to 95 years, lived in 24 US areas. Resolution of symptoms, clearance, or two negative PCRs was present in recovered Cohort 3 donors. This chain uses TRBV18 with TRBJ2-5, with D hard to call. Material for sequencing was PBMCs or T cells enriched from blood (not recorded which). This receptor was identified in a woman aged 45-65 years who had recovered from COVID-19. The CDR3 here is CASSPSLQETQYF. CDR3 in DNA: TGTGCCAGCTCACCGTCCTTACAAGAGACCCAGTACTTC.